This T cell receptor (beta chain) was sequenced during a study of human T cells and chemical hapten exposure. Background on the study: Skin of the upper inner arm, approximately 2 cm by approximately 2 cm, received 2% DPC for sensitization. Diagnoses of alopecia areata, totalis or universalis occurred in mostly female patients. Notes on the study in general: Expanded TCRs showed more large CDR3 clusters than pre-sensitization or healthy control sets.

This clonotype has a count of ten or more. Its target is not known. From the RACE reads, TCRdb called clonotypes with MiXCR, one entry per CDR3 protein. The sample carries approximately 52,000 distinct CDR3 sequences, approximately 8.8% recorded once. This CDR3 region has 15 residues. Germline-derived CDR1 and CDR2 are SGHVS and FQNEAQ. V dropped 3 bases and J dropped 1 base, with 13 bases sitting between them. Stated time point: pre-sensitization, week 0. Treatment here: therapeutic diphenylcyclopropenone sensitization with weekly scalp DPC. Before extraction, the whole blood was not fractionated, and total RNA was taken from it.

This specimen consisted of whole blood, obtained in connection with sensitization to the hapten diphenylcyclopropenone (DPC). This TCR was sampled from a woman between 35 and 50 years old with alopecia areata. Some clones in this sample may be carry-over from other donors' samples. The chain uses TRBV7-8 and TRBJ2-7, with D perhaps given as TRBD1 or TRBD2 (5 bases each). The CDR3 DNA sequence: TGTGCCAGCAGCTTGGGAAGGGACGCTTCCTACGAGCAGTACTTC. Residues: CASSLGRDASYEQYF.